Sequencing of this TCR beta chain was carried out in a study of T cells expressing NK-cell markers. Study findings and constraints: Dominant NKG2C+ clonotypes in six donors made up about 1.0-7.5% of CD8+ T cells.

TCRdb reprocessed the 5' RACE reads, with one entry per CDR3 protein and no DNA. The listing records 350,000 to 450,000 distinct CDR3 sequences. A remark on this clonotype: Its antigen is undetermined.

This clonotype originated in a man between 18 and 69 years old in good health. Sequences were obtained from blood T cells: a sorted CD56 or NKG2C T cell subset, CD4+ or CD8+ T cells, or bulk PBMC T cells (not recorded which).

The CDR3 loop is CASSSRTGEAFF. The rearrangement joins TRBV7-3 to TRBJ1-1; TCRdb gives TRBD1 as the D gene, but with no DNA this cannot be confirmed. CDR1 and CDR2 from the germline V gene are SGHTA and FQGTGA. This CDR3 has 12 amino acids.